This TCR beta chain was obtained from a study of OX40 agonist ivuxolimab in advanced cancers. Study details: Patients were treated with ivuxolimab, an agonistic anti-OX40 (CD134) antibody.

V was clipped by 4 bases and J by 3 bases; unmatched bases: 6. Germline V gives CDR1 SGHRS, CDR2 YFSETQ. This CDR3 is built from 15 residues. TCRdb's table, derived via immunoSEQ multiplex PCR, lists solely in-frame clones and lacks some. The sample yields 80,000 or so clones, 89% seen once. The sample in question was CD4+ or CD8+ T cells sorted from blood, obtained in a trial of the OX40 agonist ivuxolimab. This rearrangement joins TRBV5-1 to TRBJ2-5; 10 bases match TRBD1. The TCR sequence derives from an adult with an advanced solid tumor such as melanoma, head and neck, liver or kidney cancer. The CDR3: CASSLKDRGKETQYF. The CDR3 DNA is TGCGCCAGCAGCCTTAAGGACAGGGGGAAAGAGACCCAGTACTTC.